This record covers a single T cell receptor (beta chain). Produced via immunoSEQ multiplex PCR; TCRdb's table is partial and in-frame only. The top ten clones hold 15% to 19% of a sample with 30,000 to 35,000 clones, around 82% of them seen once. Time point noted: pretreatment peripheral blood. Germline V gene lookup returns CDR1 KGHSH and CDR2 LQKENI. The CDR3 loop spans 15 amino acids. V lost 2 bases and J lost 8; bases outside the gene matches: 8. This record belongs to a study of PD-L1 blockade in urothelial cancer. Background on the study: Males with urothelial cancer arising in the bladder constituted most of the 29 patients. Each patient had 0 to 3 earlier chemotherapy regimens. A median of roughly 140,000 T cells was found in the blood samples.

This chain joins TRBV18 and TRBJ2-1; 8 bases agree with TRBD2. Sequenced here: PBMCs, sampled around atezolizumab (anti-PD-L1) treatment. This receptor was obtained from a man aged 55 to 70 with urothelial cancer. This CDR3 reads CASSPKVLAGDEQFF. The CDR3 DNA sequence: TGTGCCAGCTCACCAAAGGTCCTAGCGGGCGATGAGCAGTTCTTC.